This TCR beta chain was found in a study of blood T cell repertoires in COVID-19. The CDR3 is made up of 14 amino acids. The junction had 5 bases not matched to a gene; V was cut back by 7 bases and J by 3 bases. Per germline, CDR1 ENHRY and CDR2 SYGVKD. Produced via immunoSEQ multiplex PCR; TCRdb's table is partial and in-frame only. The top ten hold just under 3% of the sample, which has about 140,000 clones, approximately 85% seen once. The chain is built from TRBV10-3 and TRBJ2-3; 9 bases align to TRBD1. Material: peripheral blood. The sequence was collected from a man between 45 and 60 years old with acute or convalescent COVID-19. The CDR3 protein is CAITAGTGTDTQYF. The CDR3, as DNA: TGTGCCATCACGGCAGGGACAGGGACAGATACGCAGTATTTT.